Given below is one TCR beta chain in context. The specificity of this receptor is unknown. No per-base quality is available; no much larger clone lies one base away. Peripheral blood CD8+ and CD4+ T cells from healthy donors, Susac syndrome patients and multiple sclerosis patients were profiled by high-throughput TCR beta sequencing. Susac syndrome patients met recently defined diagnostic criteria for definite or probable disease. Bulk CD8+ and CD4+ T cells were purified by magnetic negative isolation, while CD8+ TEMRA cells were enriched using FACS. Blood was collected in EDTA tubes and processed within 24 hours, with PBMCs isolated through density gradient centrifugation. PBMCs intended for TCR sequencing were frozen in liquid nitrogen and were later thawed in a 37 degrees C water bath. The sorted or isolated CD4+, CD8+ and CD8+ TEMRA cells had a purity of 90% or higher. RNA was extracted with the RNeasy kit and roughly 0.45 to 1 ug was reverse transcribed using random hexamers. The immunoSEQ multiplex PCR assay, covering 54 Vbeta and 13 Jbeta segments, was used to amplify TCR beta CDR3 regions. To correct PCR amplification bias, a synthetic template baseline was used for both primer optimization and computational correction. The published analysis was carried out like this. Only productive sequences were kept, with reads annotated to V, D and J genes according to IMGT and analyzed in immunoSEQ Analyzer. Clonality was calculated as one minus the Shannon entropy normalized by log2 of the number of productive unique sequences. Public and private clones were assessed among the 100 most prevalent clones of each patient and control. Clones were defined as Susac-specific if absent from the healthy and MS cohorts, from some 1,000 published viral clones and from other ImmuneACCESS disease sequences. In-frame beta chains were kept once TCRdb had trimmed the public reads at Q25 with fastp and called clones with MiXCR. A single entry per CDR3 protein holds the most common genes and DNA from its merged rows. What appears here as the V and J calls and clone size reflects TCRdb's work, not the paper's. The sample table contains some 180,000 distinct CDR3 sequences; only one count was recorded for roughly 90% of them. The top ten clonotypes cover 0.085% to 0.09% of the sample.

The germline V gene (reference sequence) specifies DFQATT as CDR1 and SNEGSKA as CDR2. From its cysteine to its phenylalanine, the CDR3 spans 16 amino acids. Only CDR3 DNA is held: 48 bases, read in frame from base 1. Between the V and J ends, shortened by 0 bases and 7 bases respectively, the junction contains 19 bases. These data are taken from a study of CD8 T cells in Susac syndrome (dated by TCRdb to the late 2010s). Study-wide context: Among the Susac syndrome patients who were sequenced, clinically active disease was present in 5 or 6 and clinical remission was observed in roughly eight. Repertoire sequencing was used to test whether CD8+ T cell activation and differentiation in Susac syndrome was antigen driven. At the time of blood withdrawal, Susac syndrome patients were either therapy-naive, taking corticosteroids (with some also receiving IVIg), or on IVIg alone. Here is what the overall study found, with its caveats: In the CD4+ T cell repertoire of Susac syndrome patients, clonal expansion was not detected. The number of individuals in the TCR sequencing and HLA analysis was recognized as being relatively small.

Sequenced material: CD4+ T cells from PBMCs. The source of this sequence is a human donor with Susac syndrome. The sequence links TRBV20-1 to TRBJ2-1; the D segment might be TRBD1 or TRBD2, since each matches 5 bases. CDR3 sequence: CSARDRRDPALNEQFF. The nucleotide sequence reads TGCAGTGCTAGAGATCGAAGGGACCCCGCTTTGAATGAGCAGTTCTTC.